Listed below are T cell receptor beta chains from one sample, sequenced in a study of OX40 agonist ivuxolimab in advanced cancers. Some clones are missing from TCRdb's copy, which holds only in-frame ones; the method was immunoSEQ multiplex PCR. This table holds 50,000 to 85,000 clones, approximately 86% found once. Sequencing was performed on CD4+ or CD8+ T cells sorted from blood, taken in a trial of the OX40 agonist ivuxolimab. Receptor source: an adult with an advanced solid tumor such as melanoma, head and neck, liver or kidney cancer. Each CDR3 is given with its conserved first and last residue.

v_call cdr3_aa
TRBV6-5 CASGRGYQDGYTF
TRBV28 CASSSRTDTQYF
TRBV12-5 CASGPDLNTEAFF
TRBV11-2 CASSLVSGKNTEAFF
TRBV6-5 CASIDRVNQPQHF
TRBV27 CASWTGSSYNEQFF
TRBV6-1 CASSEPPIYEQYF
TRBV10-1 CASSAGQKSGYSNQPQHF
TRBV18 CASSLNGGSLWGEKLFF
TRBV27 CASSSTDRGNNQPQHF
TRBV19 CASTTGGNSPLHF
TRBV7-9 CASSSPRGETSSGNTIYF
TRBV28 CASRRGTGELFF
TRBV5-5 CASRFLTSGGVETQYF
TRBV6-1 CASSGSGLTQHF
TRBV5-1 CASSLEGQGSGQPQHF
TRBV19 CASRDQGQANYGYTF
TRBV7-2 CASSLRQGNQPQHF
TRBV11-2 CASSFEDSLWEQYF